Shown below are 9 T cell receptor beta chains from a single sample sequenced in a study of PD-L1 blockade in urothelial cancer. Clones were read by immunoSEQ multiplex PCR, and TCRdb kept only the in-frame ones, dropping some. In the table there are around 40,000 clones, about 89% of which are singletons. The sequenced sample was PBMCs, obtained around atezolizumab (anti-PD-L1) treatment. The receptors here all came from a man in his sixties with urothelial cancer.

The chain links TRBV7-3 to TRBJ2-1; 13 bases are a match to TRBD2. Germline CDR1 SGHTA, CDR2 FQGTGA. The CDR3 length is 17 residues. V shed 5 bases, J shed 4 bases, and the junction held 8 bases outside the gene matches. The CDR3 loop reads CASSPRTSGRVYNEQFF. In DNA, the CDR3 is TGTGCCAGCAGCCCTAGGACTAGCGGGAGAGTTTACAATGAGCAGTTCTTC.

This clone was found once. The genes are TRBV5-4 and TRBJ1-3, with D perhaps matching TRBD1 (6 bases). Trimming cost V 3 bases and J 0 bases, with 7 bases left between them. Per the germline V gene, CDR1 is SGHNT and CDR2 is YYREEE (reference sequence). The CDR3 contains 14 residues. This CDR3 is CASSSQGSGNTIYF. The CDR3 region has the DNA TGTGCCAGCAGCTCACAGGGCTCTGGAAACACCATATATTTT.

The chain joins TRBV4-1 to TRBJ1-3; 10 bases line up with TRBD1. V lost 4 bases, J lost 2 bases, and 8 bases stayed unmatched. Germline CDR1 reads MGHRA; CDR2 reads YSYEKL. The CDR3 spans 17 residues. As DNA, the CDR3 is TGCGCCAGCAGCCTTTCCCCGGGACAGGGGCCTGGAAACACCATATATTTT. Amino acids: CASSLSPGQGPGNTIYF.

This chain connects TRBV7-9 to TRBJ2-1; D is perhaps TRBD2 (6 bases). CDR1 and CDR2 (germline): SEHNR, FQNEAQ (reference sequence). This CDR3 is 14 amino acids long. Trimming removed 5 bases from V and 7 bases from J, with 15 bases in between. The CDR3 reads CASSGGLSPNEQFF. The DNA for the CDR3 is TGTGCCAGCAGCGGGGGACTTAGCCCGAATGAGCAGTTCTTC.

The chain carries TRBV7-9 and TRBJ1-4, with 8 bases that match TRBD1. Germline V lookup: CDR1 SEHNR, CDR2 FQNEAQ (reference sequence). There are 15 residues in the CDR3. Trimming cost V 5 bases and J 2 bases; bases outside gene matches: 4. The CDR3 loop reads CASSPHRGTNEKLFF. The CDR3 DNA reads TGTGCCAGCAGCCCTCACAGGGGGACTAATGAAAAACTGTTTTTT.

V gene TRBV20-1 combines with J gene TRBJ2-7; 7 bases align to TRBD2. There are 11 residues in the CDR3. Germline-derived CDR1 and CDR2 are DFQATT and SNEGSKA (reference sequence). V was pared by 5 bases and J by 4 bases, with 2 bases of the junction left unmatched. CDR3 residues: CSAGGGYEQYF. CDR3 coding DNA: TGCAGTGCTGGGGGGGGATACGAGCAGTACTTC.

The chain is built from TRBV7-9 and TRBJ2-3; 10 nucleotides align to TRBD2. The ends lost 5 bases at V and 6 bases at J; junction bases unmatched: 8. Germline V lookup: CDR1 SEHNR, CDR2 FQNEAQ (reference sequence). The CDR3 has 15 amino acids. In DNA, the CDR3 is TGTGCCAGCAGCGAACTAGCGGGAACGGTTGATACGCAGTATTTT. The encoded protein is CASSELAGTVDTQYF.

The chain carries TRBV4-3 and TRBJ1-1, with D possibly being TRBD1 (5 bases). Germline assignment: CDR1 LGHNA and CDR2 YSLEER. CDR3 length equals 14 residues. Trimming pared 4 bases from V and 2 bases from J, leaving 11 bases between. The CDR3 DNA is TGCGCCAGCAGCCCGGGACTCCTAAACACTGAAGCTTTCTTT. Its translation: CASSPGLLNTEAFF.

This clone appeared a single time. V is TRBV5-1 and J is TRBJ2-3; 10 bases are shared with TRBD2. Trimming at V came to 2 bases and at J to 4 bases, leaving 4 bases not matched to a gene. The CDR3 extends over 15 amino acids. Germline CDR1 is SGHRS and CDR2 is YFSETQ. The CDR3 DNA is TGCGCCAGCAGCTTAGCTAGCGGGAGTGCAGATACGCAGTATTTT. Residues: CASSLASGSADTQYF.